Listed here are 18 T cell receptor beta chains from one sample, sequenced in a study of cytomegalovirus exposure and HLA in healthy donors. With 60 Vbeta and 13 Jbeta primers, the PCR was carried out. Generated by immunoSEQ multiplex PCR, the TCRdb table keeps only in-frame clones and is missing some. The repertoire holds more than 150,000 clones, with around 80% as singletons. Source material: PBMCs. The receptors were gathered from a woman aged 25-40 years in good health and CMV-seronegative.

This clone was seen at least ten times. The chain couples TRBV6-1 to TRBJ1-5; TRBD1 agrees at 9 bases. The CDR3 length is 15 residues. Looked up from germline, CDR1 is MNHNS and CDR2 is SASEGT. V shed 4 bases, J shed 4 bases, and the junction held 5 bases outside the gene matches. CDR3: CASSGGQGQNQPQHF. The CDR3 nucleotides are TGTGCCAGCAGTGGAGGACAGGGGCAGAATCAGCCCCAGCATTTT.

This clone has a single count. V and J are TRBV5-1 and TRBJ2-7; no definite D call. Trimming stripped 1 base from V and 0 bases from J, with 5 bases between. The CDR3 length is 13 residues. Germline CDR1 SGHRS, CDR2 YFSETQ. As DNA, the CDR3 is TGCGCCAGCAGCTTGACTGGCTCCTACGAGCAGTACTTC. Translating gives CASSLTGSYEQYF.

The genes are TRBV6-5 and TRBJ2-7; 8 bases are shared with TRBD1. Germline V gives CDR1 MNHEY, CDR2 SVGAGI. This CDR3 has 14 amino acids. V lost 5 bases and J lost 4; bases outside the gene matches: 7. The CDR3 DNA is TGTGCCAGCAGTCCTCGGACAGGGCGGTACGAGCAGTACTTC. Translated: CASSPRTGRYEQYF.

This CDR3 is CASRALAGGLNEQFF. The CDR3 DNA follows: TGTGCCAGCAGGGCCTTAGCGGGGGGGCTTAATGAGCAGTTCTTC. V and J are TRBV6-1 and TRBJ2-1; 11 nucleotides align to TRBD2. The CDR3 has 15 residues. CDR1 and CDR2 (germline): MNHNS, SASEGT. The V gene end was trimmed by 6 bases and the J gene end by 7 bases; junction bases not matched to a gene: 8.

The chain has TRBV15 and TRBJ1-6, with unresolved D. Looked up from germline, CDR1 is LNHNV and CDR2 is YYDKDF (reference sequence). V was pared by 4 bases and J by 0 bases, with 10 bases between. This CDR3 contains 16 residues. The DNA of the CDR3 is TGTGCCACCAGCAACTCAGCGAGCTCCTATAATTCACCCCTCCACTTT. It codes for CATSNSASSYNSPLHF.

The chain employs TRBV9 and TRBJ2-3, with 8 bases matching TRBD2. In germline, CDR1 is SGDLS, CDR2 YYNGEE. Trimming cost V 5 bases and J 2 bases; bases outside gene matches: 7. CDR3 length: 15 residues. This CDR3 is CASSTGTRVTDTQYF. The CDR3 DNA is TGTGCCAGCAGTACCGGGACTAGGGTCACAGATACGCAGTATTTT. The variable domain in full, completed from reference TRBV9 and TRBJ2-3, reads DSGVTQTPKHLITATGQRVTLRCSPRSGDLSVYWYQQSLDQGLQFLIQYYNGEERAKGNILERFSAQQFPDLHSELNLSSLELGDSALYFCASSTGTRVTDTQYFGPGTRLTVL.

The rearrangement uses TRBV29-1 and TRBJ2-1, with 11 bases fitting TRBD1. This CDR3 has 16 amino acids. Unmatched junction bases numbered 15, after V lost 7 bases and J lost 7 bases. Germline V lookup: CDR1 SQVTM, CDR2 ANQGSEA. For the CDR3, the DNA is TGCAGCGGAAGGAACCGGACAGGGGGCGCGGGGAATGAGCAGTTCTTC. Translating it yields CSGRNRTGGAGNEQFF.

This rearrangement joins TRBV2 to TRBJ2-7, with unresolved D. This CDR3 region has 11 residues. V lost 8 bases, J lost 6 bases, and 11 bases lay in between. Germline CDR1 and CDR2: SNHLY and FYNNEI. CDR3 protein: CASRLSGEQYF. CDR3 bases: TGTGCCAGCCGATTGTCGGGCGAGCAGTACTTC.

In this sample, this clone turned up once. This chain's CDR3 is CASSPIPGQGVYEQYF. CDR3 sequence (DNA): TGTGCCAGCTCACCCATTCCGGGACAGGGTGTCTACGAGCAGTACTTC. The V gene is TRBV18, the J gene TRBJ2-7; TRBD1 matches at 9 bases. J was trimmed by 3 bases and V by 3 bases; bases with no gene match: 9. There are 16 residues in the CDR3. CDR1 KGHSH and CDR2 LQKENI come from the germline V gene.

Only a few counts were recorded for this clone. The rearrangement joins TRBV27 to TRBJ2-3; a weak D match, TRBD1 (5 bases). The V end lost 7 bases, the J end lost 0 bases, and 17 bases lay between the germline ends. This CDR3 spans 16 amino acids. CDR1 is MNHEY, CDR2 SMNVEV, per germline (reference sequence). CDR3 bases: TGTGCCAGCACTTATAGGGGTGGCTATAGCACAGATACGCAGTATTTT. Its translation: CASTYRGGYSTDTQYF.

This chain uses TRBV28 with TRBJ1-1, with a possible D match to TRBD1 (6 bases). The germline V and J ends were trimmed by 4 bases and 1 base, with 7 bases remaining between them. This CDR3 is built from 13 residues. Germline CDR1 and CDR2: MDHEN and SYDVKM. The CDR3: CASSWGQNTEAFF. CDR3 DNA sequence: TGTGCCAGCAGTTGGGGGCAGAACACTGAAGCTTTCTTT.

The chain has TRBV27 and TRBJ2-7; 8 nucleotides match TRBD1. J was trimmed by 0 bases and V by 0 bases; bases with no gene match: 1. Germline CDR1 MNHEY, CDR2 SMNVEV (reference sequence). The CDR3 length is 15 residues. CDR3 in DNA: TGTGCCAGCAGTTTATCGGGACAGGTCTCCTACGAGCAGTACTTC. Translation gives CASSLSGQVSYEQYF.

The CDR3 is CASSRTLSGGLTGELFF. Written as DNA, the CDR3 is TGTGCCAGCAGCCGGACCCTTAGCGGGGGATTGACCGGGGAGCTGTTTTTT. This chain connects TRBV7-8 to TRBJ2-2, with TRBD2 matching 9 bases. The germline V gene has CDR1 SGHVS and CDR2 FQNEAQ. The V gene end was trimmed by 5 bases and the J gene end by 5 bases; junction bases not matched to a gene: 12. The CDR3 consists of 17 residues.

The chain carries TRBV5-1 and TRBJ1-3; D is undetermined. The CDR3 runs 13 residues. Trimming took 5 bases from V and 0 from J, leaving 6 bases between them. Germline CDR1 and CDR2: SGHRS and YFSETQ. The CDR3 bases are TGCGCCAGCAGTGACAACTCTGGAAACACCATATATTTT. Protein: CASSDNSGNTIYF.

The V call is TRBV19, the J call TRBJ2-7; D is perhaps TRBD1 (6 bases). CDR1 and CDR2 (germline): LNHDA, SQIVND (reference sequence). CDR3 length: 14 residues. Trimming took 5 bases from V and 6 from J, leaving 17 bases between them. For the CDR3, the DNA is TGTGCCAGTAGTGCCCGACAGGAAGGGGGCGAGCAGTACTTC. Its translation: CASSARQEGGEQYF.

The V call is TRBV19, the J call TRBJ1-6, with TRBD1 identical over 7 bases. Trimming removed 6 bases from V and 9 bases from J; junction bases left unmatched: 8. Germline CDR1 is LNHDA and CDR2 is SQIVND (reference sequence). The CDR3 loop spans 14 amino acids. The CDR3 is CASRTTGRGSPLHF. In nucleotides, the CDR3 is TGTGCCAGTAGGACGACAGGGAGAGGTTCACCCCTCCACTTT.

The V call is TRBV6-5, the J call TRBJ1-1; 8 nucleotides line up with TRBD1. Germline V CDR1 and CDR2: MNHEY, SVGAGI. With 0 bases clipped from V and 9 bases from J, the junction kept 6 bases outside the gene matches. This CDR3 is 14 amino acids long. The CDR3 loop is CASSYSPGGSKAFF. DNA of the CDR3: TGTGCCAGCAGTTACTCGCCAGGGGGCTCGAAAGCTTTCTTT.

The chain carries TRBV7-9 and TRBJ2-1; D gene unclear. CDR3 length: 14 residues. Germline assignment: CDR1 SEHNR and CDR2 FQNEAQ (reference sequence). Deletions cut 1 base from V and 3 bases from J, with 7 bases between. CDR3 in amino acids: CASSLVSSYNEQFF. CDR3 nucleotide sequence: TGTGCCAGCAGCTTAGTTTCTAGCTACAATGAGCAGTTCTTC.